Below are 26 T cell receptor beta chains sequenced from a single sample in a study of CD8 T cells in ankylosing spondylitis (dated by TCRdb to about 2017). The full study reports these points: Blood from ankylosing spondylitis patients appeared to be characterized by a TCR beta motif composed of about eight highly homologous amino acid variants.

The library relied on 5' RACE. For sequencing, an Illumina HiSeq 2500 was employed. The public sequencing data were trimmed at Q25 with fastp and processed into clonotypes with MiXCR by TCRdb, which kept only in-frame beta chains. When rows share a CDR3 protein, they turn into one entry using the most common DNA and genes. Within this sample are about 700,000 distinct CDR3 sequences, with 19% of them counted one time only. 19% of the sample is taken by the ten largest. No antigens are known for them. Sequenced sample: blood, either unsorted or a sorted T cell fraction (not recorded which). Every receptor here comes from a male donor with ankylosing spondylitis.

This clonotype has more than one count but fewer than ten. V gene TRBV28 combines with J gene TRBJ2-3; 7 bases fit TRBD1. Germline-derived CDR1 and CDR2 are MDHEN and SYDVKM. The CDR3 contains 14 residues. V lost 8 bases to trimming and J lost 4 bases; unmatched junction nucleotides: 9. CDR3 sequence: CASCKGAEADTQYF. CDR3 nucleotide sequence: TGTGCCAGCTGTAAGGGGGCAGAGGCAGATACGCAGTATTTT.

This clonotype was detected a few times. V is TRBV2 and J is TRBJ1-2; D is unresolved. The CDR3 covers 11 residues. Germline V gene data show CDR1 as SNHLY and CDR2 as FYNNEI. Trimming shortened V by 2 bases and J by 4 bases, and 2 bases separated the two germline ends. The chain's CDR3 is CASSELYGYTF. CDR3 nucleotides: TGTGCCAGCAGTGAACTCTATGGCTACACCTTC.

This clonotype was observed a handful of times. The chain is built from TRBV9 and TRBJ1-2; D gene ambiguous. The V gene lost 3 bases and the J gene lost 8 bases, with 14 bases spanning the gap. The CDR3 loop spans 13 amino acids. The germline gives CDR1 SGDLS, CDR2 YYNGEE. CDR3: CASSATRTEGYTF. The CDR3 DNA reads as TGTGCCAGCAGCGCCACCCGGACGGAGGGCTACACCTTC.

About this clonotype itself: A much larger clone is a single base away; this may be a read error. The chain has TRBV12-3 or TRBV12-4 and TRBJ2-3, with D possibly matching TRBD2 (5 bases). There are 13 residues in the CDR3. The CDR3 is CASAGWEPDKQYF. The CDR3 nucleotides read TGTGCCAGTGCCGGATGGGAGCCAGATAAGCAGTATTTT.

This clonotype was picked up a small number of times. The chain uses TRBV5-1 and TRBJ2-7; the D gene is possibly TRBD2 (5 bases). V dropped 0 bases and J dropped 2 bases, with 15 bases sitting between them. The CDR3 is 16 residues long. Germline V lookup: CDR1 SGHRS, CDR2 YFSETQ. The CDR3 region is CASSLASQRSTYEQYF. The CDR3 bases are TGCGCCAGCAGCTTGGCCTCCCAGCGGAGCACCTACGAGCAGTACTTC.

In its sample, this clonotype was seen a few times. The J gene is TRBJ2-1, the V gene TRBV4-2, with 11 positions matching TRBD2. Germline V gives CDR1 LGHNA, CDR2 YNFKEQ. J was trimmed by 0 bases and V by 0 bases; bases with no gene match: 13. The CDR3 extends over 21 amino acids. The CDR3 protein is CASSQDLELAGAQSSYNEQFF. The CDR3 DNA is TGTGCCAGCAGCCAAGACTTGGAACTAGCGGGAGCCCAGAGCTCCTACAATGAGCAGTTCTTC.

Only a few counts were recorded for this clonotype. This chain uses TRBV4-2 with TRBJ1-6; D remains unclear. Germline V gene lookup returns CDR1 LGHNA and CDR2 YNFKEQ. Between the trimmed V and J ends, which lost 6 bases and 0 bases, there was a span of 21 bases. The CDR3 runs to 19 residues. CDR3 nucleotide sequence: TGTGCCAGCAGTCGGACGACCATGGGCACCGGCTCCTATAATTCACCCCTCCACTTT. This encodes CASSRTTMGTGSYNSPLHF.

This clonotype was detected only a few times. This chain connects TRBV7-6 to TRBJ2-2; TRBD1 agrees at 9 bases. The CDR3 is made up of 19 amino acids. J lost 3 bases, V lost 4 bases, and 15 bases had no gene match. Germline V gene lookup returns CDR1 SGHVS and CDR2 FNYEAQ. The DNA of the CDR3 is TGTGCCAGCAGCTCCCGACAGGGGGGTCAACCTATTCACACCGGGGAGCTGTTTTTT. This translates into CASSSRQGGQPIHTGELFF.

There are a few counts of this clonotype. The chain links TRBV29-1 to TRBJ1-4; D is possibly TRBD1 (5 bases). V lost 1 base to trimming and J lost 8 bases, with 20 bases between them. The CDR3 is made up of 16 amino acids. Germline V gene sequence: CDR1 SQVTM, CDR2 ANQGSEA. The CDR3 DNA follows: TGCAGCGTTGAAGTCCTGACTGATGGGGGGAAGGAAAAACTGTTTTTT. It translates to CSVEVLTDGGKEKLFF.

The chain is built from TRBV7-2 and TRBJ2-7, with unresolved D. This CDR3 has 12 amino acids. In germline, CDR1 is SGHTA, CDR2 FQGNSA. V was shortened by 5 bases and J by 12 bases, with 17 bases between the two germline ends. The CDR3 protein is CASSQSLLEPYF. The CDR3 nucleotides read TGTGCCAGCAGCCAATCGTTGCTAGAACCGTACTTC.

Only a few counts were recorded for this clonotype. V gene TRBV12-3 or TRBV12-4 combines with J gene TRBJ2-5; 14 bases are a match to TRBD2. The CDR3 spans 17 residues. Trimming at V came to 7 bases and at J to 5 bases, leaving 12 bases not matched to a gene. The CDR3 DNA sequence: TGTGCCAGCAATTCGGGGGGGACTAGCGGGAGTGGTGAGACCCAGTACTTC. As protein: CASNSGGTSGSGETQYF.

This clonotype was observed a few times. The chain couples TRBV7-3 to TRBJ2-1; no clear D. Trimming removed 0 bases at V and 6 bases at J, with 6 bases between. CDR3 length: 13 amino acids. CDR1 and CDR2 (germline): SGHTA, FQGTGA. CDR3 sequence: CASSLTLSNEQFF. The CDR3 nucleotides are TGTGCCAGCAGCTTAACGTTATCCAATGAGCAGTTCTTC.

The chain links TRBV7-2 to TRBJ2-5; 12 nucleotides line up with TRBD2. The CDR3 has 16 residues. Germline trimming cut 4 bases from V and 5 bases from J; bases unmatched to any gene: 8. Germline CDR1 and CDR2: SGHTA and FQGNSA. The DNA of the CDR3 is TGTGCCAGCAGCTATAGACTAGCGGGAGATATTGAGACCCAGTACTTC. It translates to CASSYRLAGDIETQYF.

This clonotype has only a few counts. The rearrangement links TRBV7-2 to TRBJ1-5; tentatively, D is TRBD1 (6 bases). The germline CDR1 and CDR2 sequences are SGHTA and FQGNSA. The length of the CDR3 is 16 residues. V was clipped by 0 bases and J by 6 bases, with 15 bases between them. The CDR3 coding sequence is TGTGCCAGCAGCTTAGCGGAGTGGGGGGCAGGTCAGCCCCAGCATTTT. It is translated as CASSLAEWGAGQPQHF.

The chain is built from TRBV3-1 and TRBJ2-1, with D uncertain. The CDR3 has 14 residues. V lost 0 bases to trimming and J lost 9 bases, with 12 bases between them. The germline V gene encodes CDR1 LGHDT and CDR2 YNNKEL (reference sequence). The CDR3 DNA reads TGTGCCAGCAGCCAAGAGCCCAGGTTTGGTGAGCAGTTCTTC. It yields the protein CASSQEPRFGEQFF.

The chain links TRBV7-9 to TRBJ1-4; 9 bases align to TRBD1. With 7 bases clipped from V and 5 bases from J, the junction kept 5 bases outside the gene matches. This CDR3 spans 14 amino acids. CDR1 is SEHNR, CDR2 FQNEAQ, per germline (reference sequence). For the CDR3, the DNA is TGTGCCAGCACCTTGACAGGGGGGAATGAAAAACTGTTTTTT. This codes for CASTLTGGNEKLFF.

This clonotype was seen repeatedly, ten times or more. The J gene is TRBJ2-7, the V gene TRBV3-1; the D is unclear. This CDR3 comprises 13 residues. Germline V lookup: CDR1 LGHDT, CDR2 YNNKEL (reference sequence). Between the trimmed V and J ends, which lost 1 base and 4 bases, there was a span of 8 bases. The CDR3 sequence: CASSQGRLYEQYF. CDR3 bases: TGTGCCAGCAGCCAAGGGCGCCTGTACGAGCAGTACTTC.

This clonotype came up a few times. The chain employs TRBV7-9 and TRBJ2-7, with TRBD1 matching 7 bases. CDR1 is SEHNR and CDR2 is FQNEAQ in the germline V gene (reference sequence). V gave up 5 bases and J gave up 11 bases; unmatched junction bases: 6. This CDR3 is 11 amino acids long. DNA for the CDR3: TGTGCCAGCAGCGTGACAGGGATCGAGTACTTC. This translates into CASSVTGIEYF.

This clonotype was counted only a few times. This sequence joins TRBV2 and TRBJ2-7, with a possible D match to TRBD2 (6 bases). Germline assignment: CDR1 SNHLY and CDR2 FYNNEI. The V end lost 10 bases, the J end lost 3 bases, and 19 bases lay between the germline ends. CDR3 length: 14 residues. CDR3 nucleotide sequence: TGTGCCACCAAGCCAGGGACTCAAGTCTACGAGCAGTACTTC. Its translation: CATKPGTQVYEQYF. The entire variable domain, with the rest obtained from reference TRBV2 and TRBJ2-7, is as follows: EPEVTQTPSHQVTQMGQEVILRCVPISNHLYFYWYRQILGQKVEFLVSFYNNEISEKSEIFDDQFSVERPDGSNFTLKIRSTKLEDSAMYFCATKPGTQVYEQYFGPGTRLTVT.

This clonotype was seen a few times. The chain uses TRBV29-1 and TRBJ2-7, with 9 bases matching TRBD1. Germline values: CDR1 SQVTM, CDR2 ANQGSEA. V gave up 3 bases and J gave up 5 bases; unmatched junction bases: 5. The CDR3 is 13 residues long. In DNA, the CDR3 is TGCAGCGTTGATCTGGACAGGGGCAACGAGCAGTACTTC. Encoded protein: CSVDLDRGNEQYF.

The rearrangement links TRBV9 to TRBJ1-1; D is possibly TRBD1 (6 bases). The V and J ends lost 0 bases and 0 bases respectively, with 12 bases between them. The CDR3 has 16 residues. Germline V gene data show CDR1 as SGDLS and CDR2 as YYNGEE. The CDR3 here is CASSVGTAPMNTEAFF. CDR3 nucleotides: TGTGCCAGCAGCGTAGGGACAGCCCCCATGAACACTGAAGCTTTCTTT.

This clonotype was counted a few times. This chain uses TRBV10-3 with TRBJ2-3; D is possibly TRBD1 (5 bases). This CDR3 is built from 13 residues. Trimming left V 10 bases short and J 14 bases short, with 25 bases between. Germline V gene data show CDR1 as ENHRY and CDR2 as SYGVKD. The DNA of the CDR3 is TGTGCCACCCTAGGGGCTAGTGGAAGGAGCCCGTATTTT. It encodes CATLGASGRSPYF.

The chain joins TRBV20-1 to TRBJ2-5, with a tentative D call TRBD2 (6 bases). CDR1 DFQATT and CDR2 SNEGSKA come from the germline V gene (reference sequence). Trimming removed 6 bases from V and 2 bases from J, with 19 bases in between. The CDR3 spans 15 residues. This chain's CDR3 is CSALPGGLGQETQYF. The CDR3 nucleotides read TGCAGTGCGCTCCCAGGAGGGTTGGGGCAAGAGACCCAGTACTTC.

This sequence joins TRBV20-1 and TRBJ2-1; D gene unclear. Trimming stripped 8 bases from V and 5 bases from J, with 25 bases between. The CDR3 is 16 residues long. CDR1 and CDR2 from the germline V gene are DFQATT and SNEGSKA (reference sequence). The CDR3 DNA sequence: TGCAGTCCCCTAGAAGCAGGTGCAATTCGGAACAATGAGCAGTTCTTC. Its translation is CSPLEAGAIRNNEQFF.

The chain has TRBV7-4 and TRBJ1-1; D remains unclear. The CDR3 extends over 14 amino acids. Deletions cut 5 bases from V and 5 bases from J, with 15 bases between. Germline CDR1 is SGHVT and CDR2 is SQSDAQ. This CDR3 reads CASSLRALRTEAFF. The CDR3 DNA reads as TGTGCCAGCAGCCTACGGGCCCTGAGGACTGAAGCTTTCTTT.

This clonotype was seen more than once but under ten times. The rearrangement joins TRBV29-1 to TRBJ1-1, with D perhaps TRBD1 (5 bases). V lost 0 bases and J lost 6, with 20 bases in between. Germline CDR1 is SQVTM and CDR2 is ANQGSEA. This CDR3 contains 16 residues. The CDR3 reads CSVEDPTRQIKAEAFF. CDR3 bases: TGCAGCGTTGAAGATCCCACCCGACAGATTAAGGCTGAAGCTTTCTTT.